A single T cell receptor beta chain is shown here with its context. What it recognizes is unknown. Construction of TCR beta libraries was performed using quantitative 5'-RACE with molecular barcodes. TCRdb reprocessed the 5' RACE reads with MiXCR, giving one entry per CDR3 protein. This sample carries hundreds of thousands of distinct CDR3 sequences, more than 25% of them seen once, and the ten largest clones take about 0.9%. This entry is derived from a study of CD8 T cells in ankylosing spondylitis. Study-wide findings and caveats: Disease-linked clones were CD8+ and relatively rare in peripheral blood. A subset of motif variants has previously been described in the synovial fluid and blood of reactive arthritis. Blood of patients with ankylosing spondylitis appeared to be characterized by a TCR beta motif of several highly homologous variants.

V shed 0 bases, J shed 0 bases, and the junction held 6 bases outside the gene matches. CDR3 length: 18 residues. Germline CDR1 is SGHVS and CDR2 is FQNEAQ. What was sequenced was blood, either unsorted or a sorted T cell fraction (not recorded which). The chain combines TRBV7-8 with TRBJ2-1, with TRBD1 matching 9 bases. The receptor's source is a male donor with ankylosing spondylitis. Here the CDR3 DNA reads TGTGCCAGCAGCTTAGCCGGGACAGGGTATTTCTCCTACAATGAGCAGTTCTTC. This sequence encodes CASSLAGTGYFSYNEQFF.